The present entry profiles one T cell receptor (beta chain) with its context. The antigen is not known. Sequenced by immunoSEQ multiplex PCR; TCRdb stores in-frame clones only, minus some. The sample carries around 2.5 million clones, 80% to 95% recorded once. The investigators split CD4+ cells into a CD45RA+ naive subset and a CD45RA-negative memory subset. This sample is part of a study of shared clonotypes between healthy human individuals. Turning to the study itself: For every donor, three CD4 naive, three CD4 memory, two CD8 naive and one CD8 memory plates were used. Study-level results: Larger estimated richness was generally recorded for naive subsets relative to memory subsets. Generation of non-shared clonotypes was less probable than generation of clonotypes shared by all four donors.

Trimming removed 4 bases from V and 4 bases from J; junction bases left unmatched: 5. The CDR3 is 14 residues long. From germline, CDR1 is GTSNPN and CDR2 SVGIG (reference sequence). The chain is built from TRBV30 and TRBJ2-2; 8 bases fit TRBD2. The receptor was derived from a man aged 18 to 30 in good health. Some clones in this sample may be carry-over from other donors' samples. Sequenced input: naive CD4+ T cells from PBMCs. This sample's subset: CD45RA+ positively selected. Written as DNA, the CDR3 is TGTGCCTGGACGGGGGGGCTTATCACCGGGGAGCTGTTTTTT. Translating it yields CAWTGGLITGELFF.